The clone carrying this T cell receptor beta chain has just one count. Its antigen is as yet unknown. The entry originates in a study of shared clonotypes between healthy human individuals. CDR3 length: 14 amino acids. The germline CDR1 and CDR2 sequences are SEHNR and FQNEAQ (reference sequence). Trimming cost V 4 bases and J 6 bases, with 15 bases left between them. Evenly divided among several immunoSEQ plates was the genomic DNA of each subset. Generated by immunoSEQ multiplex PCR, the TCRdb table keeps only in-frame clones and is missing some. The repertoire holds 2 million to 2.5 million clones, around 95% seen once, with 0.1% to 0.15% in the top ten. General study points: Naive subsets typically showed greater estimated richness than memory subsets. Sorted-subset samples were not fully sequenced, rarefaction indicated.

Sequencing was done on a sample of naive CD4+ T cells sorted from blood. Described subset: CD45RA+ positively selected. The chain is built from TRBV7-9 and TRBJ1-1, with D uncertain. This receptor was obtained from a man younger than 35 in good health. CDR3 in DNA: TGTGCCAGCAGCTCTGGGGTACGGGCGGCTGAAGCTTTCTTT. Translated, it gives CASSSGVRAAEAFF.